This T cell receptor beta chain was identified in a study of blood T cell repertoires in COVID-19. Study background: The United States, Italy and Spain supplied acute and convalescent COVID-19 samples. Sources were T cells, B-cell-depleted T cells, or PBMCs; the material itself was cDNA or gDNA.

Trimming took 0 bases from V and 3 from J; bases not matched to a gene: 9. CDR3 length equals 17 residues. Germline V gives CDR1 SGHNT, CDR2 YYREEE (reference sequence). The assay was immunoSEQ multiplex PCR, and TCRdb's table has in-frame clones only and misses some. The sample carries around 99,000 clones, about 87% recorded once. The sequence derives from a woman aged 50 to 60 with acute or convalescent COVID-19. This chain uses TRBV5-4 with TRBJ2-3; 8 positions agree with TRBD2. The sequencing sample was made of peripheral blood. The CDR3 sequence is CASSLELASGLTDTQYF. Written as DNA, the CDR3 is TGTGCCAGCAGCTTGGAACTGGCTAGCGGGTTGACAGATACGCAGTATTTT.